This record concerns one T cell receptor (beta chain) sequence. These data are taken from a study of blood T cell repertoires in COVID-19. Whole-study context: The origin of the acute and convalescent COVID-19 samples was the United States, Italy and Spain. T cells, B-cell-depleted T cells, or PBMCs supplied cDNA or gDNA.

Participant age was about 18 to 100 years, and participants resided in 24 US areas. The method was immunoSEQ multiplex PCR; TCRdb's version includes in-frame clones alone and lacks a portion of them. The sample has over 200,000 clones, around 84% seen once; the top ten hold approximately 6.6%. Germline V gives CDR1 SQVTM, CDR2 ANQGSEA. The CDR3 runs 14 residues. The V segment lost 7 bases and the J segment 7 bases; nucleotides outside the gene matches: 9. The material sequenced was PBMCs or T cells enriched from blood (not recorded which). The genes are TRBV29-1 and TRBJ2-2, with 10 bases matching TRBD1. This TCR was sampled from a woman aged 40 to 50 who had recovered from COVID-19. The CDR3 loop reads CSATGTGDIGELFF. In DNA, the CDR3 is TGCAGCGCCACCGGGACAGGGGACATCGGGGAGCTGTTTTTT.